This TCR beta chain was observed in a study of cytomegalovirus exposure and HLA in healthy donors. Clones were read by immunoSEQ multiplex PCR, and TCRdb kept only the in-frame ones, dropping some. The sample lists around 350,000 clones, 70% to 90% seen once, with 0.83% in the top ten. The CDR3 covers 14 residues. V was shortened by 6 bases and J by 8 bases, with 17 bases between the two germline ends. Germline V gene data show CDR1 as MNHEY and CDR2 as SMNVEV (reference sequence). V is TRBV27 and J is TRBJ2-1; no clear D. The clonotype originates from a woman aged 18-30 years in good health and CMV-seronegative. The sequenced material came from PBMCs. CDR3 bases: TGTGCCAGCAGCCCCGGGTTGTTTTTCGATGAGCAGTTCTTC. Translated, it gives CASSPGLFFDEQFF.